The rows below give T cell receptor beta chains drawn from one sample of a study of radiotherapy plus CTLA-4 blockade in lung cancer. Sequenced by immunoSEQ multiplex PCR; TCRdb stores in-frame clones only, minus some. This table holds tens of thousands of clones, around three quarters found once. The sample in question was peripheral blood, obtained from a patient treated with radiotherapy plus ipilimumab. These receptors originate from a human donor with non-small cell lung cancer who had a complete response to radiotherapy plus ipilimumab. The CDR3 runs from the conserved cysteine through the conserved F or W. The order of the fields is J gene, V gene, D gene, clone size, CDR3 DNA, CDR3 protein. D genes are given only for firm matches. Rows may omit the clone size; those that give it use once, few, many or a size class.

>TRBJ2-3|TRBV10-1|TRBD2|-
TGCGCCAGCAGTGATGTTAGCGGGAGGAGCACAGATACGCAGTATTTT
CASSDVSGRSTDTQYF
>TRBJ1-4|TRBV2|-|-
TGTGCCAGCAGTCCCGCGGGACGGAAATATGAAAAACTGTTTTTT
CASSPAGRKYEKLFF
>TRBJ2-1|TRBV29-1|-|-
TGCAGCGTTGGTGGCTTTGGCTCCTACAATGAGCAGTTCTTC
CSVGGFGSYNEQFF
>TRBJ2-5|TRBV5-1|-|-
TGCGCCAGCAGCTCTGGACGGTGGAAGCAAGAGACCCAGTACTTC
CASSSGRWKQETQYF
>TRBJ1-6|TRBV7-2|-|few
TGTGCCAGCAGCTCTCAAACCGGAAATTCACCCCTCCACTTT
CASSSQTGNSPLHF
>TRBJ2-5|TRBV6-5|TRBD2|-
TGTGCCAGCAGGGCAGGGAGGGCAGAGACCCAGTACTTC
CASRAGRAETQYF
>TRBJ1-1|TRBV30|TRBD1|-
TGTGCCTCTAACCGCAGGCAGGGGGAGACTGAAGCTTTCTTT
CASNRRQGETEAFF
>TRBJ1-2|TRBV19|-|-
TGTGCCAGTACCCTGGAGCGGCAGCGTGTCCCCTACACCTTC
CASTLERQRVPYTF
>TRBJ2-5|TRBV28|TRBD1|-
TGTGCCAGCAGCCCTGGACAGGGAATGGAGACCCAGTACTTC
CASSPGQGMETQYF
>TRBJ2-2|TRBV4-1|-|-
TGCGCCAGCAGCCAAGGCGAGGGGTACACCGGGGAGCTGTTTTTT
CASSQGEGYTGELFF
>TRBJ1-1|TRBV7-8|-|-
TGTGCCAGCAGCGAAAACAGGGTTCAAGGCTCTTTCTTT
CASSENRVQGSFF
>TRBJ2-5|TRBV15|TRBD1|-
TGTGCCACCAGCAGAGCACAGGGGGTCGGGACCCAGTACTTC
CATSRAQGVGTQYF
>TRBJ2-7|TRBV7-2|TRBD2|-
TGTGCCAGCAGCTTTAGCGGGGAGGGAACCTACGAGCAGTACTTC
CASSFSGEGTYEQYF
>TRBJ2-1|TRBV6-1|-|-
TGTGCCAGCAGTGAAACCCCGCGGCAGCATAAGTTCTTC
CASSETPRQHKFF
>TRBJ2-7|TRBV7-2|TRBD1|once
TGTGCCAGCAGCTTAGCCCCGGGACAGGGACCCTACGAGCAGTACTTC
CASSLAPGQGPYEQYF
>TRBJ2-3|TRBV11-3|-|-
TGTGCCAGCAGCCCGGGGGAAAGCACAGATACGCAGTATTTT
CASSPGESTDTQYF